The 20 T cell receptor beta chains below were found in one sample sequenced in a study of CD8 T cells in Susac syndrome. After extraction with the RNeasy kit, about 0.45 to 1 ug of the RNA was reverse transcribed using random hexamers. TCRdb re-derived calls from the immunoSEQ multiplex PCR reads in MiXCR, one entry per CDR3 protein. Here the sample spans hundreds of thousands of distinct CDR3 sequences, 94% being singletons. What was sequenced was CD4+ T cells from PBMCs. The receptors derive from a human donor with Susac syndrome.

This sequence joins TRBV20-1 and TRBJ2-7; 10 bases line up with TRBD2. The germline V gene has CDR1 DFQATT and CDR2 SNEGSKA (reference sequence). With V trimmed by 0 bases and J by 4 bases, 3 bases remained unmatched. The CDR3 spans 14 residues. The CDR3, as DNA: TGCAGTGCTAGAGACGGGACTAGCGATTACGAGCAGTACTTC. Its translation: CSARDGTSDYEQYF.

This clonotype was detected only once. V is TRBV20-1 and J is TRBJ1-2; 7 bases match TRBD1. The CDR3 length is 14 residues. V dropped 1 base and J dropped 7; count of bases not matched to a gene: 9. Germline CDR1 DFQATT, CDR2 SNEGSKA (reference sequence). The CDR3 DNA is TGCAGTGCTAGAGCTACCGACAGGGAGGGTGGCTACACCTTC. This sequence encodes CSARATDREGGYTF.

The J gene is TRBJ2-1, the V gene TRBV5-6; D assignment may be TRBD1 or TRBD2 (5 bases each). V was cut by 4 bases and J by 0 bases, with 20 bases left in between. CDR1 and CDR2 from the germline V gene are SGHDT and YYEEEE. The length of the CDR3 is 18 residues. The CDR3 spells CASSRVSLWDGSYNEQFF. The CDR3 DNA reads TGTGCCAGCAGCCGGGTTAGTTTATGGGACGGCTCCTACAATGAGCAGTTCTTC. The full variable domain, completed using reference TRBV5-6 and TRBJ2-1, is DAGVTQSPTHLIKTRGQQVTLRCSPKSGHDTVSWYQQALGQGPQFIFQYYEEEERQRGNFPDRFSGHQFPNYSSELNVNALLLGDSALYLCASSRVSLWDGSYNEQFFGPGTRLTVL.

The chain links TRBV29-1 to TRBJ2-5, with D unclear. Germline V CDR1 and CDR2: SQVTM, ANQGSEA. The CDR3 is made up of 13 amino acids. The V end was cut by 2 bases, the J end by 5 bases, with 12 bases between. The CDR3 DNA is TGCAGCGTTGAACGGCAGAGAGCGGAGACCCAGTACTTC. It translates to CSVERQRAETQYF. The full variable domain, its missing parts supplied by reference TRBV29-1 and TRBJ2-5, is SAVISQKPSRDICQRGTSLTIQCQVDSQVTMMFWYRQQPGQSLTLIATANQGSEATYESGFVIDKFPISRPNLTFSTLTVSNMSPEDSSIYLCSVERQRAETQYFGPGTRLLVL.

V and J are TRBV12-3 or TRBV12-4 and TRBJ1-2; D remains unclear. Trimming cost V 3 bases and J 8 bases, with 10 bases left between them. This CDR3 has 12 residues. CDR3 bases: TGTGCCAGCAGTTTGGCAAGTCGGGGCTACACCTTC. Its translation is CASSLASRGYTF.

The chain uses TRBV12-3 or TRBV12-4 and TRBJ2-7; TRBD1 might be the D (5 bases). The V end was cut by 1 base, the J end by 3 bases, with 7 bases between. The CDR3 contains 13 residues. The CDR3 DNA sequence: TGTGCCAGCAGTTTAGTACAGGTCTACGAGCAGTACTTC. The encoded protein is CASSLVQVYEQYF.

The chain carries TRBV28 and TRBJ1-2; D is unresolved. This CDR3 comprises 12 residues. CDR1 and CDR2 (germline): MDHEN, SYDVKM. Trimming stripped 6 bases from V and 7 bases from J, with 12 bases between. CDR3 nucleotide sequence: TGTGCCAGCAGCTTAGGATCTGGTGGCTACACCTTC. Residues: CASSLGSGGYTF.

This clonotype was found once. The V call is TRBV5-1, the J call TRBJ1-2, with D uncertain. This CDR3 region has 14 residues. Germline V gene sequence: CDR1 SGHRS, CDR2 YFSETQ. V lost 4 bases to trimming and J lost 1 base, with 11 bases between them. The CDR3 protein is CASSQQTNNYGYTF. In DNA, the CDR3 is TGCGCCAGCAGCCAACAAACCAATAACTATGGCTACACCTTC.

The V and J genes are TRBV7-6 and TRBJ1-6; D possibly corresponds to TRBD1 (5 bases). V was clipped by 5 bases and J by 5 bases, with 7 bases between them. The CDR3 spans 13 residues. The germline CDR1 and CDR2 sequences are SGHVS and FNYEAQ. This CDR3 reads CASSPDNNSPLHF. CDR3 bases: TGTGCCAGCAGCCCGGACAATAATTCACCCCTCCACTTT. Together with reference TRBV7-6 and TRBJ1-6, the CDR3 gives the full variable domain: GAGVSQSPRYKVTKRGQDVALRCDPISGHVSLYWYRQALGQGPEFLTYFNYEAQQDKSGLPNDRFSAERPEGSISTLTIQRTEQRDSAMYRCASSPDNNSPLHFGNGTRLTVT.

The chain couples TRBV20-1 to TRBJ1-1, with D possibly TRBD1 on 6 matching bases. This CDR3 spans 12 amino acids. Germline V gene sequence: CDR1 DFQATT, CDR2 SNEGSKA (reference sequence). The germline V and J ends were trimmed by 3 bases and 7 bases, with 12 bases remaining between them. In DNA form, the CDR3 reads TGCAGTGCTAGGAGGGGGGCGGATGAAGCTTTCTTT. Translated, it gives CSARRGADEAFF.

This chain joins TRBV2 and TRBJ1-5; a possible D gene is TRBD1 (6 bases). Germline V gene lookup returns CDR1 SNHLY and CDR2 FYNNEI. The CDR3 is 13 amino acids. Trimming left V 4 bases short and J 6 bases short, with 10 bases between. CDR3 in DNA: TGTGCCAGCAGTGTAAGGGGGAGTCAGCCCCAGCATTTT. As protein: CASSVRGSQPQHF.

The rearrangement joins TRBV19 to TRBJ1-1; D is uncertain. V was trimmed by 3 bases and J by 1 base, leaving 6 bases between them. The CDR3 totals 13 residues. Germline CDR1 reads LNHDA; CDR2 reads SQIVND (reference sequence). The CDR3 nucleotides are TGTGCCAGTAGTATTACGGGGAACACTGAAGCTTTCTTT. Its translation is CASSITGNTEAFF.

This rearrangement joins TRBV4-2 to TRBJ2-7; D uncertain. The V end lost 4 bases, the J end lost 3 bases, and 10 bases lay between the germline ends. The germline V gene has CDR1 LGHNA and CDR2 YNFKEQ. The CDR3 length is 13 residues. CDR3 loop: CASSPHSDYEQYF. The DNA of the CDR3 is TGTGCCAGCAGCCCCCACTCGGACTACGAGCAGTACTTC.

This chain uses TRBV12-3 or TRBV12-4 with TRBJ2-5, with 11 bases matching TRBD1. The CDR3 loop spans 16 amino acids. Trimming cost V 3 bases and J 4 bases; bases outside gene matches: 7. In DNA form, the CDR3 reads TGTGCCAGCAGTTTCGGTGGACAGGGGGCCCGAGAGACCCAGTACTTC. This sequence encodes CASSFGGQGARETQYF.

The gene calls are TRBV3-1 and TRBJ2-1; 13 bases are a match to TRBD2. Germline CDR1 and CDR2: LGHDT and YNNKEL (reference sequence). V was pared by 2 bases and J by 10 bases, with 8 bases of the junction left unmatched. The CDR3 runs 16 residues. CDR3 sequence: CASSQKTSGGSREQFF. CDR3 sequence (DNA): TGTGCCAGCAGCCAAAAGACTAGCGGGGGGTCCCGCGAGCAGTTCTTC.

V is TRBV20-1 and J is TRBJ1-6, with TRBD1 matching 9 bases. V was clipped by 3 bases and J by 10 bases; unmatched bases: 4. CDR1 is DFQATT and CDR2 is SNEGSKA in the germline V gene (reference sequence). This CDR3 comprises 13 residues. CDR3 residues: CSASRTGESPLHF. In DNA, the CDR3 is TGCAGTGCTAGCCGGACAGGGGAATCACCCCTCCACTTT.

V usage is TRBV4-3 and J usage is TRBJ2-5; 13 bases are a match to TRBD2. Trimming cost V 4 bases and J 5 bases; bases outside gene matches: 13. The germline V gene has CDR1 LGHNA and CDR2 YSLEER. CDR3 length: 18 residues. The CDR3 region has the DNA TGCGCCAGCAGCCCTAAAGGGGGACTAGCGGGGCCTAAGGAGACCCAGTACTTC. Its protein product is CASSPKGGLAGPKETQYF.

The rearrangement uses TRBV20-1 and TRBJ1-2, with TRBD1 matching 9 bases. This CDR3 has 17 residues. Germline assignment: CDR1 DFQATT and CDR2 SNEGSKA (reference sequence). The V and J ends lost 0 bases and 4 bases, in that order; junction bases with no gene match: 12. The CDR3 loop reads CSARDGVSTGGSYGYTF. DNA for the CDR3: TGCAGTGCTAGAGATGGGGTTTCTACAGGGGGCAGCTATGGCTACACCTTC.

The rearrangement uses TRBV20-1 and TRBJ2-3; 12 nucleotides align to TRBD2. After removal of 3 bases from V and 6 bases from J, the junction contained 16 bases not matched to a gene. Germline lookup yields CDR1 DFQATT and CDR2 SNEGSKA (reference sequence). The CDR3 has 18 amino acids. Written as DNA, the CDR3 is TGCAGTGCTAGTCACCCCTTCACCGGGACTAGCGGGTCGGATACGCAGTATTTT. This sequence encodes CSASHPFTGTSGSDTQYF.

The rearrangement joins TRBV7-3 to TRBJ2-3; tentative D call: TRBD2 (5 bases). Germline assignment: CDR1 SGHTA and CDR2 FQGTGA. The CDR3 sequence is 16 residues long. Trimming stripped 5 bases from V and 0 bases from J, with 15 bases between. The CDR3 DNA is TGTGCCAGCAGCCCCCCGCCGGGGTTGAGCACAGATACGCAGTATTTT. Protein: CASSPPPGLSTDTQYF.